The source of this TCR beta chain is a study of blood T cell repertoires in COVID-19. Study-level background: Both acute and convalescent COVID-19 samples were obtained from the United States, Italy and Spain. The analysed material was cDNA or gDNA that came from T cells, B-cell-depleted T cells, or PBMCs.

The authors' processing: It was from reference gene primer amplification that nucleated cell counts were estimated. Sequencing used immunoSEQ multiplex PCR; TCRdb keeps in-frame clones, though not all of them. That table furnishes V, J and clone size, whereas the DNA furnished D and trimming. The sample yields about 260,000 clones, less than 90% seen once. From germline, CDR1 is MNHEY and CDR2 SVGAGI. The CDR3 runs to 13 residues. Trimming pared 7 bases from V and 4 bases from J, leaving 12 bases between. This sequence joins TRBV6-5 and TRBJ2-3, with D possibly TRBD2 on 6 matching bases. The source material was peripheral blood. The sequence was collected from a human donor in a cohort sampled during active COVID-19. CDR3 region: CASTRLGSDTQYF. The CDR3 DNA sequence: TGTGCCAGCACACGACTAGGGTCAGATACGCAGTATTTT.